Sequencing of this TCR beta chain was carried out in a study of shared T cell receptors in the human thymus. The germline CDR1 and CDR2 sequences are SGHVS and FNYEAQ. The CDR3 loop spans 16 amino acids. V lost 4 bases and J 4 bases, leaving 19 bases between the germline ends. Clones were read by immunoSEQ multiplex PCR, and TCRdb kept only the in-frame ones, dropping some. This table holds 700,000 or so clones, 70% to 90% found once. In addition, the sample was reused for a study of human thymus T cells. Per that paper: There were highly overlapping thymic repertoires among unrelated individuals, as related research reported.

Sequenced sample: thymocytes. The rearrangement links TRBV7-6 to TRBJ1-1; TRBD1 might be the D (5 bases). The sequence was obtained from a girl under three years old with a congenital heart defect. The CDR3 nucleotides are TGTGCCAGCAGCTCATCCCTAGAAGGGGTAGGCACTGAAGCTTTCTTT. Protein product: CASSSSLEGVGTEAFF.